Following are 26 T cell receptor beta chains from one sample sequenced in a study of blood T cell repertoires in COVID-19. The data were produced by immunoSEQ multiplex PCR, yet TCRdb's version contains in-frame clones alone and is incomplete. The sample carries about 120,000 clones, around 83% recorded once. Sequences were obtained from peripheral blood. All receptors come from a middle-aged man with acute or convalescent COVID-19.

This chain connects TRBV6-5 to TRBJ1-1; 8 nucleotides agree with TRBD1. Trimming cost V 7 bases and J 6 bases; bases outside gene matches: 10. The CDR3 has 14 amino acids. Looked up from germline, CDR1 is MNHEY and CDR2 is SVGAGI. CDR3 sequence: CASIQSGGRAEAFF. As DNA, the CDR3 is TGTGCCAGCATCCAATCAGGGGGCAGGGCTGAAGCTTTCTTT.

The V gene is TRBV5-1, the J gene TRBJ1-1; D is undetermined. Trimming took 1 base from V and 0 from J, leaving 10 bases between them. The CDR3 loop spans 15 amino acids. Germline-derived CDR1 and CDR2 are SGHRS and YFSETQ. CDR3 protein: CASSLNSEMNTEAFF. CDR3 DNA: TGCGCCAGCAGCTTGAACAGTGAAATGAACACTGAAGCTTTCTTT.

This clone has a single count. This chain connects TRBV5-7 to TRBJ2-7, with D perhaps matching TRBD1 (5 bases). TRBV5-7 is known as an ORF, though its function is uncertain. V was cut by 5 bases and J by 1 base, with 13 bases left in between. This CDR3 is 14 amino acids long. As DNA, the CDR3 is TGTGCCAGCAGTTACCAGGGCGGTTCCTACGAGCAGTACTTC. Amino acids: CASSYQGGSYEQYF.

This chain uses TRBV7-9 with TRBJ1-3; weak D call: TRBD1 (5 bases). Germline V gene sequence: CDR1 SEHNR, CDR2 FQNEAQ (reference sequence). The CDR3 is 14 residues long. Trimming left V 0 bases short and J 4 bases short, with 7 bases between. CDR3 region: CASSLAGGGNTIYF. CDR3 bases: TGTGCCAGCAGCTTAGCCGGGGGAGGAAACACCATATATTTT.

This clone turned up a few times. The chain uses TRBV18 and TRBJ1-4; D uncertain. The germline gives CDR1 KGHSH, CDR2 LQKENI. The CDR3 is 15 amino acids. Trimming shortened V by 2 bases and J by 3 bases, and 10 bases separated the two germline ends. In DNA form, the CDR3 reads TGTGCCAGCTCACCAATGGGCATATCTAATGAAAAACTGTTTTTT. Its protein is CASSPMGISNEKLFF.

The gene calls are TRBV10-2 and TRBJ2-1; tentatively, D is TRBD2 (7 bases). The germline V and J ends were trimmed by 6 bases and 14 bases, with 17 bases remaining between them. Germline-derived CDR1 and CDR2 are WSHSY and SAAADI. The CDR3 sequence is 12 residues long. CDR3 sequence: CASRPGGGGEFF. CDR3 nucleotides: TGCGCCAGCAGGCCCGGAGGGGGGGGCGAGTTCTTC.

A single count supports this clone. The genes are TRBV7-2 and TRBJ2-7; TRBD1 matches at 11 bases. V lost 1 base and J lost 6; bases outside the gene matches: 5. The germline V gene has CDR1 SGHTA and CDR2 FQGNSA. This CDR3 is 15 amino acids long. The CDR3 spells CASSLVGQGALEQYF. CDR3 sequence (DNA): TGTGCCAGCAGCTTAGTAGGACAGGGGGCTCTCGAGCAGTACTTC.

The chain links TRBV19 to TRBJ2-3; D remains ambiguous. The CDR3 runs 12 residues. V lost 5 bases and J 4 bases, leaving 7 bases between the germline ends. Germline loops: CDR1 LNHDA, CDR2 SQIVND (reference sequence). The CDR3 sequence: CASSVRADTQYF. The DNA for the CDR3 is TGTGCCAGTAGTGTCCGGGCAGATACGCAGTATTTT.

This rearrangement joins TRBV29-1 to TRBJ1-4; D is perhaps TRBD1 (5 bases). This CDR3 comprises 13 residues. The V end lost 7 bases, the J end lost 3 bases, and 12 bases lay between the germline ends. Germline V gene lookup returns CDR1 SQVTM and CDR2 ANQGSEA. The DNA for the CDR3 is TGCAGCGCCCGGGGGTCTTCTAATGAAAAACTGTTTTTT. Its protein product is CSARGSSNEKLFF.

This chain joins TRBV7-9 and TRBJ2-1; the match to TRBD2 covers 15 bases. There are 16 residues in the CDR3. Germline values: CDR1 SEHNR, CDR2 FQNEAQ (reference sequence). V was clipped by 5 bases and J by 4 bases; unmatched bases: 3. The CDR3 sequence: CASSLGLAGGYNEQFF. The CDR3 DNA reads as TGTGCCAGCAGCCTCGGACTAGCGGGAGGGTACAATGAGCAGTTCTTC. The entire variable domain, with the rest obtained from reference TRBV7-9 and TRBJ2-1, is as follows: DTGVSQNPRHKITKRGQNVTFRCDPISEHNRLYWYRQTLGQGPEFLTYFQNEAQLEKSRLLSDRFSAERPKGSFSTLEIQRTEQGDSAMYLCASSLGLAGGYNEQFFGPGTRLTVL.

V gene TRBV29-1 combines with J gene TRBJ2-1; D is perhaps TRBD2 (6 bases). CDR1 and CDR2 from the germline V gene are SQVTM and ANQGSEA. Between the trimmed V and J ends, which lost 7 bases and 0 bases, there was a span of 7 bases. This CDR3 is 12 amino acids long. CDR3 loop: CSDGSSYNEQFF. The CDR3 bases are TGCAGCGACGGGAGCTCCTACAATGAGCAGTTCTTC.

The chain carries TRBV19 and TRBJ1-5; D may be TRBD1 (6 bases). The germline V gene encodes CDR1 LNHDA and CDR2 SQIVND (reference sequence). V was cut by 0 bases and J by 6 bases, with 12 bases left in between. The CDR3 consists of 15 residues. CDR3 protein: CASSIDLGAVQPQHF. CDR3 bases: TGTGCCAGTAGTATAGATTTGGGGGCTGTTCAGCCCCAGCATTTT.

The gene calls are TRBV10-3 and TRBJ2-1; D is uncertain. The CDR3 extends over 15 amino acids. V lost 4 bases to trimming and J lost 0 bases, with 10 bases between them. Germline loops: CDR1 ENHRY, CDR2 SYGVKD. This chain's CDR3 is CAISAEQPSYNEQFF. The CDR3 bases are TGTGCCATCAGTGCGGAACAGCCCTCCTACAATGAGCAGTTCTTC.

This clone was observed a handful of times. The CDR3 coding sequence is TGTGCCAGCAGCCAAGGACAGGGTGACTACACCTTC. This sequence encodes CASSQGQGDYTF. The chain employs TRBV3-1 (or the pseudogene TRBV3-2) and TRBJ1-2; 7 positions agree with TRBD1. Germline trimming cut 1 base from V and 10 bases from J; bases unmatched to any gene: 3. This CDR3 is 12 amino acids long. Germline CDR1 is LGHDT and CDR2 is YNNKEL (reference sequence).

This clone showed up just once. The chain links TRBV7-3 to TRBJ2-6; tentatively, D is TRBD2 (5 bases). Germline V gene data show CDR1 as SGHTA and CDR2 as FQGTGA. This CDR3 spans 15 amino acids. The V gene lost 5 bases and the J gene lost 2 bases, with 10 bases spanning the gap. For the CDR3, the DNA is TGTGCCAGCAGCCCCTCGAGGGCTGGGGCCAACGTCCTGACTTTC. Translated: CASSPSRAGANVLTF.

J is TRBJ2-1 and V is TRBV12-3 or TRBV12-4; 10 positions agree with TRBD2. The CDR3 runs to 13 residues. The V gene end was trimmed by 6 bases and the J gene end by 7 bases; junction bases not matched to a gene: 3. In DNA form, the CDR3 reads TGTGCCAGCAGCCTAGCGGGAGCAAATGAGCAGTTCTTC. Translated, it gives CASSLAGANEQFF.

V gene TRBV9 combines with J gene TRBJ2-7, with a tentative D call TRBD2 (6 bases). Germline CDR1 reads SGDLS; CDR2 reads YYNGEE. This CDR3 contains 16 residues. The V and J ends lost 3 bases and 6 bases respectively, with 22 bases between them. The CDR3, as DNA: TGTGCCAGCAGCGCACGCCATGTGACTAGTTCTGGCGAGCAGTACTTC. This encodes CASSARHVTSSGEQYF.

The chain recombines TRBV7-8 with TRBJ1-6, with D uncertain. V was clipped by 1 base and J by 0 bases, with 4 bases between them. Germline CDR1 and CDR2: SGHVS and FQNEAQ. The CDR3 contains 15 residues. In DNA, the CDR3 is TGTGCCAGCAGCTTAGAGAGCTCCTATAATTCACCCCTCCACTTT. This codes for CASSLESSYNSPLHF.

A single count supports this clone. The chain joins TRBV7-2 to TRBJ2-3; D may be TRBD1 (7 bases). V gave up 5 bases and J gave up 2 bases, with 17 bases separating them. This CDR3 has 16 residues. Germline CDR1 reads SGHTA; CDR2 reads FQGNSA. The DNA for the CDR3 is TGTGCCAGCAGCACTAGAGGAGGGGGCCACACAGATACGCAGTATTTT. Its protein product is CASSTRGGGHTDTQYF.

CDR3 sequence (DNA): TGTGCCAGTAGTAAGGGACTAGCGGGGGCTCTGAGCTCCTACAATGAGCAGTTCTTC. It encodes CASSKGLAGALSSYNEQFF. The V call is TRBV19, the J call TRBJ2-1, with TRBD2 matching over 14 bases. The J segment lost 0 bases and the V segment lost 4 bases, leaving 8 bases of the junction unmatched. Germline CDR1 is LNHDA and CDR2 is SQIVND (reference sequence). The CDR3 contains 19 residues.

The V call is TRBV6-5, the J call TRBJ1-6; weak D call: TRBD1 (6 bases). This CDR3 is 13 amino acids long. From germline, CDR1 is MNHEY and CDR2 SVGAGI. The germline V and J ends were trimmed by 10 bases and 6 bases, with 13 bases remaining between them. CDR3 sequence: CATRGGGNSPLHF. DNA of the CDR3: TGTGCCACCAGGGGAGGGGGTAATTCACCCCTCCACTTT.

The gene calls are TRBV3-1 (or the pseudogene TRBV3-2) and TRBJ1-2; D call uncertain. The V gene's germline CDR1 is LGHDT and CDR2 YNNKEL (reference sequence). The length of the CDR3 is 13 residues. Trimming removed 7 bases at V and 3 bases at J, with 12 bases between. For the CDR3, the DNA is TGTGCCAGCACTGGTCCGGCGGACTATGGCTACACCTTC. Residues: CASTGPADYGYTF.

Of note for this clone: Within the sample, other DNA sequences also encode this same CDR3. The chain carries TRBV6-5 and TRBJ2-7; TRBD1 matches at 8 bases. V lost 6 bases to trimming and J lost 7 bases; unmatched junction nucleotides: 8. The CDR3 has 13 residues. The V gene's germline CDR1 is MNHEY and CDR2 SVGAGI. CDR3 protein: CASSRGRYVEQYF. DNA of the CDR3: TGTGCCAGCAGCAGGGGGCGGTACGTTGAGCAGTACTTC.

The chain joins TRBV19 to TRBJ1-2; 9 bases fit TRBD1. V lost 4 bases, J lost 4 bases, and 7 bases stayed unmatched. The CDR3 has 15 residues. The germline gives CDR1 LNHDA, CDR2 SQIVND (reference sequence). The CDR3 region has the DNA TGTGCCAGTAGTACTCCGGGACAGGGAGGCTATGGCTACACCTTC. It specifies CASSTPGQGGYGYTF.

The V call is TRBV19, the J call TRBJ2-3; 10 nucleotides align to TRBD2. Germline-derived CDR1 and CDR2 are LNHDA and SQIVND (reference sequence). V lost 5 bases, J lost 1 base, and 9 bases stayed unmatched. This CDR3 comprises 17 residues. Here the CDR3 reads CASSPAYLAGGTDTQYF. In nucleotides, the CDR3 is TGTGCCAGTAGTCCCGCCTATCTAGCGGGGGGCACAGATACGCAGTATTTT.

J is TRBJ2-5 and V is TRBV7-9; D is unclear. Germline V CDR1 and CDR2: SEHNR, FQNEAQ (reference sequence). The CDR3 length is 13 residues. V shed 1 base and J shed 4 bases, with 7 bases lying between them. CDR3 residues: CASSLVPGETQYF. In DNA, the CDR3 is TGTGCCAGCAGCTTAGTGCCAGGAGAGACCCAGTACTTC.